Below, 21 T cell receptor beta chains from the same sample are listed, as sequenced in a study of T cells after yellow fever vaccination (dated by TCRdb to between 2017 and 2020). The treatment or condition label corresponds to: live attenuated yellow fever vaccine strain. Library preparation employed 5' RACE. The reads were generated on an Illumina HiSeq 2500. TCRdb's own reprocessing of the public reads used fastp at Q25 and MiXCR and kept productive beta chains. CDR3 protein duplicates are merged, each entry listing the most common genes and DNA. Across this sample there are approximately 340,000 distinct CDR3 sequences, with about 8.7% seen only once. The top ten constitute 18% of the sample. Sequencing used PBMCs, obtained on the day of the first yellow fever vaccination. These receptors all come from a young man who received the YFV17D yellow fever vaccine.

For this clonotype: A much larger clone differs by one base, so this may be a read error. The V and J genes are TRBV20-1 and TRBJ2-3; maybe TRBD2 (6 bases). The CDR3 spans 14 residues. From germline, CDR1 is DFQATT and CDR2 SNEGSKA (reference sequence). CDR3: CSSRDGTSTDTQYF. The CDR3 DNA follows: TGCAGTTCTAGAGATGGGACTAGCACAGATACGCAGTATTTT.

This clonotype came up a few times. This sequence joins TRBV24-1 and TRBJ1-1, with D unresolved. This CDR3 spans 13 amino acids. Germline-derived CDR1 and CDR2 are KGHDR and SFDVKD. Trimming cost V 5 bases and J 4 bases, with 10 bases left between them. CDR3 in DNA: TGTGCCACCAGTGTGGGATCCGGCACTGAAGCTTTCTTT. Translation gives CATSVGSGTEAFF.

The rearrangement joins TRBV3-1 to TRBJ2-6, with 9 nucleotides matching TRBD1. The length of the CDR3 is 18 residues. Per germline, CDR1 LGHDT and CDR2 YNNKEL (reference sequence). This CDR3 reads CTCRKGQGTYSGANVLTF. CDR3 in DNA: TGTACCTGCAGAAAGGGACAGGGCACTTACTCTGGGGCCAACGTCCTGACTTTC.

This clonotype has ten or more counts. This sequence joins TRBV7-3 and TRBJ2-3; 9 positions match TRBD2. The CDR3 extends over 15 amino acids. CDR1 SGHTA and CDR2 FQGTGA come from the germline V gene. The ends lost 5 bases at V and 3 bases at J; junction bases unmatched: 6. CDR3 sequence: CASSRAGGLTDTQYF. The CDR3 coding sequence is TGTGCCAGCAGCCGAGCGGGGGGCTTGACAGATACGCAGTATTTT.

In this sample, this clonotype turned up a few times. The chain has TRBV5-6 and TRBJ2-3; no reliable D call. The CDR3 has 14 amino acids. Germline loops: CDR1 SGHDT, CDR2 YYEEEE. The V end lost 5 bases, the J end lost 0 bases, and 10 bases lay between the germline ends. The CDR3 spells CASRSPHSTDTQYF. The CDR3 DNA sequence: TGTGCCAGCAGATCACCCCACAGCACAGATACGCAGTATTTT.

This clonotype occurred many times. The chain uses TRBV6-1 and TRBJ1-1; perhaps TRBD1 as D (6 bases). The CDR3 consists of 16 residues. Per germline, CDR1 MNHNS and CDR2 SASEGT. V dropped 5 bases and J dropped 5 bases, with 21 bases sitting between them. The CDR3 DNA reads as TGTGCCAGCAGTCCAAATCACATACAGGGAGGGACTGAAGCTTTCTTT. Amino acid sequence: CASSPNHIQGGTEAFF.

This sequence joins TRBV9 and TRBJ2-6; maybe TRBD1 (5 bases). V gave up 0 bases and J gave up 7 bases, with 8 bases separating them. Germline values: CDR1 SGDLS, CDR2 YYNGEE. The CDR3 extends over 14 amino acids. CDR3 in DNA: TGTGCCAGCAGCGTAGCGACAGTTGCCAACGTCCTGACTTTC. Translation: CASSVATVANVLTF.

CDR3 in DNA: TGCGCCAGCAGCCAAGATAGGGGGAACTACAATGAGCAGTTCTTC. It encodes CASSQDRGNYNEQFF. This chain joins TRBV4-3 and TRBJ2-1; a possible D gene is TRBD1 (6 bases). V dropped 0 bases and J dropped 3 bases, with 9 bases sitting between them. The CDR3 length is 15 residues. Per germline, CDR1 LGHNA and CDR2 YSLEER.

The gene calls are TRBV29-1 and TRBJ2-2; maybe TRBD2 (5 bases). The CDR3 runs to 14 residues. V was shortened by 7 bases and J by 1 base, with 13 bases between the two germline ends. Germline CDR1 and CDR2: SQVTM and ANQGSEA. The CDR3 is CSAGKAENTGELFF. The CDR3 DNA sequence: TGCAGCGCGGGAAAGGCAGAGAACACCGGGGAGCTGTTTTTT.

This clonotype was counted a few times. The chain is built from TRBV7-2 and TRBJ2-7; unclear D gene. Germline CDR1 and CDR2: SGHTA and FQGNSA. This CDR3 spans 14 amino acids. V was cut by 5 bases and J by 3 bases, with 14 bases left in between. This CDR3 is CASSPYVGNYEQYF. CDR3 DNA: TGTGCCAGCAGCCCCTACGTGGGTAACTACGAGCAGTACTTC.

This clonotype was seen only a few times. The rearrangement joins TRBV7-2 to TRBJ1-5, with D perhaps matching TRBD1 (5 bases). This CDR3 is 13 amino acids long. The germline CDR1 and CDR2 sequences are SGHTA and FQGNSA. V lost 5 bases and J 6 bases, leaving 11 bases between the germline ends. The CDR3 sequence: CASSGDRSQPQHF. DNA of the CDR3: TGTGCCAGCAGCGGCGACAGATCTCAGCCCCAGCATTTT.

This clonotype was seen only a few times. The chain recombines TRBV7-4 with TRBJ2-7; D not certain. Germline V gene data show CDR1 as SGHVT and CDR2 as SQSDAQ. The CDR3 consists of 13 residues. Trimming took 2 bases from V and 3 from J, leaving 8 bases between them. CDR3 DNA sequence: TGTGCCAGCAGCTTACACCCCCGCTACGAGCAGTACGTC. Translating it yields CASSLHPRYEQYV.

This clonotype was seen a few times. The chain recombines TRBV5-4 with TRBJ2-5; a possible D gene is TRBD1 (6 bases). The CDR3 length is 16 residues. From germline, CDR1 is SGHNT and CDR2 YYREEE (reference sequence). The V end was cut by 4 bases, the J end by 4 bases, with 20 bases between. The CDR3, as DNA: TGTGCCAGCAGCCGAACTCCTACAGGGCTGGGAGAGACCCAGTACTTC. Protein sequence: CASSRTPTGLGETQYF.

This chain connects TRBV12-3 or TRBV12-4 to TRBJ1-1, with D possibly matching TRBD1 (5 bases). The CDR3 contains 14 residues. V was shortened by 7 bases and J by 1 base, with 13 bases between the two germline ends. CDR3 in amino acids: CASTKQGTNTEAFF. Written as DNA, the CDR3 is TGTGCCAGCACCAAGCAGGGAACGAACACTGAAGCTTTCTTT.

The V and J genes are TRBV4-1 and TRBJ1-5, with 7 bases identical to TRBD1. The CDR3 sequence is 16 residues long. Germline CDR1 is MGHRA and CDR2 is YSYEKL. V was clipped by 2 bases and J by 7 bases; unmatched bases: 11. The CDR3 bases are TGCGCCAGCAGCCAACCTCGACAGGGCCCGAACCAGCCCCAGCATTTT. It encodes CASSQPRQGPNQPQHF.

The gene calls are TRBV4-3 and TRBJ2-1; maybe TRBD1 (5 bases). V lost 2 bases and J 2 bases, leaving 13 bases between the germline ends. CDR3 length: 16 residues. The V gene's germline CDR1 is LGHNA and CDR2 YSLEER. The CDR3, as DNA: TGCGCCAGCAGCCAAAGGGAAAGGGGCGCCTACAATGAGCAGTTCTTC. Encoded protein: CASSQRERGAYNEQFF.

This rearrangement joins TRBV29-1 to TRBJ2-5; D unclear. The CDR3 loop spans 14 amino acids. Trimming pared 3 bases from V and 2 bases from J, leaving 13 bases between. CDR1 and CDR2 from the germline V gene are SQVTM and ANQGSEA. In DNA form, the CDR3 reads TGCAGCGTTGAGGCCCACTTGGGGCAAGAGACCCAGTACTTC. Its protein is CSVEAHLGQETQYF.

This clonotype was found many times. This sequence joins TRBV15 and TRBJ2-5; 12 bases are shared with TRBD2. The CDR3 totals 17 residues. V was clipped by 1 base and J by 5 bases; unmatched bases: 8. CDR1 LNHNV and CDR2 YYDKDF come from the germline V gene (reference sequence). CDR3 nucleotide sequence: TGTGCCACCAGCAGAGGGTCGACTAGCGGGGGTGAGGAGACCCAGTACTTC. Protein sequence: CATSRGSTSGGEETQYF.

V usage is TRBV7-9 and J usage is TRBJ2-1; 9 bases match TRBD2. CDR3 length equals 17 residues. J was trimmed by 2 bases and V by 1 base; bases with no gene match: 6. CDR1 is SEHNR, CDR2 FQNEAQ, per germline (reference sequence). CDR3 region: CASSLVLGGGAYNEQFF. DNA of the CDR3: TGTGCCAGCAGCTTAGTCCTGGGCGGGGGGGCCTACAATGAGCAGTTCTTC.

J is TRBJ2-7 and V is TRBV5-1, with 7 bases matching TRBD2. This CDR3 has 14 amino acids. With 0 bases clipped from V and 4 bases from J, the junction kept 4 bases outside the gene matches. The germline V gene has CDR1 SGHRS and CDR2 YFSETQ. The CDR3 region has the DNA TGCGCCAGCAGCTTGGCGGGACTAAGTTACGAGCAGTACGTC. Encoded protein: CASSLAGLSYEQYV.

This clonotype was seen many times. The chain joins TRBV6-1 to TRBJ2-6; TRBD1 might be the D (5 bases). The CDR3 consists of 15 residues. V was trimmed by 10 bases and J by 4 bases, leaving 17 bases between them. Per the germline V gene, CDR1 is MNHNS and CDR2 is SASEGT. The CDR3 region has the DNA TGTGCCATTGGCCAGGGATATACCGGGGCCAACGTCCTGACTTTC. It encodes CAIGQGYTGANVLTF.